This T cell receptor beta chain was recovered during a study of metastatic and nonmetastatic thyroid tumors (dated by TCRdb to the early 2020s). Study-level background: The researchers compared repertoires between peripheral blood samples and tumor or nodule tissue samples from patients with malignant or benign thyroid disease. Here is what the overall study found, with its caveats: In both blood and tumor samples, TCR beta diversity was reported to be significantly higher in malignant tumors than in benign nodules.

None of the patients had been given any treatment before thyroid surgery. Using T-cell receptor beta sequencing, the study looked back at clinical samples from patients collected from the early 2010s to the late 2010s. Turning to this clone: No antigen is known for it. No qualities accompany the bases; no much larger clone lies one base away.

Libraries were prepared through PCR. Reads for this sample came from an Illumina HiSeq 4000. High-throughput sequencing was used to profile the CDR3 region of the TCR beta-chain in every patient. From the authors' description of their analysis: The researchers built a classifier to tell apart papillary thyroid cancer patients with distant metastasis, based on CDR3 differences among clinicopathological groups. Repertoire diversity was assessed with the Shannon index, and tumor-blood repertoire similarity with the Morisita-Horn index. TCRdb applied fastp at Q25 and MiXCR to the public reads, then kept only in-frame beta chains. These V and J calls originate from TCRdb's pipeline instead of the authors' own analysis. The sample includes fewer than 35,000 clones, with 18% observed a single time. Clones ranked in the top ten supply more than 9% of the sample. This clonotype originated in a female donor with papillary thyroid cancer or a benign thyroid nodule (not recorded which). Some clones in this sample may be carry-over from other donors' samples. Sequencing was performed on blood.

The CDR3 corresponds to CATRQTNEQFF. The DNA sequence follows: TGTGCCACCAGACAGACCAATGAGCAGTTCTTC. The V gene is TRBV15 and the J gene is TRBJ2-1, with no confidently assigned D gene. CDR1 and CDR2 (LNHNV, YYDKDF) derive from the germline V gene (reference sequence). V is shortened by 6 bases, J by 6 bases, and the region joining them spans 6 bases. The CDR3 starts with the cysteine, ends with the phenylalanine, and has 11 residues. The only DNA kept is the CDR3, 33 bases in frame from the first base.